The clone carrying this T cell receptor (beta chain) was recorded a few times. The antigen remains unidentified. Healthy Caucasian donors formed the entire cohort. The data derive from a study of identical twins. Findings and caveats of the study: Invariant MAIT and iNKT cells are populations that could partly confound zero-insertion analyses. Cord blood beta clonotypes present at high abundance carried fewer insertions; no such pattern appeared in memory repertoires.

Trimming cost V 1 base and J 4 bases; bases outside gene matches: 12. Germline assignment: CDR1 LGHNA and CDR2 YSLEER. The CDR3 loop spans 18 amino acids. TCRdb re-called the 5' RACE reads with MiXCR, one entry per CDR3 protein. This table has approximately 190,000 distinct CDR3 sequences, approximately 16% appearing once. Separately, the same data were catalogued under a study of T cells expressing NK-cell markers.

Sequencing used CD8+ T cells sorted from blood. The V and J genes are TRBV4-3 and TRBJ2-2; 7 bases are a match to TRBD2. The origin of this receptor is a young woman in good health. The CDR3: CASSQGTSADTITGELFF. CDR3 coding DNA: TGCGCCAGCAGCCAAGGAACTAGCGCGGATACTATCACCGGGGAGCTGTTTTTT.